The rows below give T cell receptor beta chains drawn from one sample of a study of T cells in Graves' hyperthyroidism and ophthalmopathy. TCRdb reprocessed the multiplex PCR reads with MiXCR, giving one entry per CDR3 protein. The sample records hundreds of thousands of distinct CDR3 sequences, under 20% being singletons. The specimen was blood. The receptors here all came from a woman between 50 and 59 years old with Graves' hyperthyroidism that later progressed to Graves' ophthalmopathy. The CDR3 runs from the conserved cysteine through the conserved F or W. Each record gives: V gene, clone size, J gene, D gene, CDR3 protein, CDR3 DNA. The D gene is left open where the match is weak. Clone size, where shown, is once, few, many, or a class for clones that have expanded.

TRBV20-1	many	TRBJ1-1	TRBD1	CSATRDRGGTEAFF	TGCAGTGCTACCCGGGACAGGGGGGGTACTGAAGCTTTCTTT
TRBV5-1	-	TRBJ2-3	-	CASSLAGGSDTQYF	TGCGCCAGCAGCTTGGCCGGGGGCTCAGATACGCAGTATTTT
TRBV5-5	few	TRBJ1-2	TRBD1	CASSRRTGDGYTF	TGTGCCAGCAGCCGAAGGACAGGGGATGGCTACACCTTC
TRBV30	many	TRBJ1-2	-	CAWNGATYGYTF	TGTGCCTGGAATGGGGCCACCTATGGCTACACCTTC
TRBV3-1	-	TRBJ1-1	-	CASTPAGMNTEAFF	TGTGCCAGCACCCCAGCCGGCATGAACACTGAAGCTTTCTTT
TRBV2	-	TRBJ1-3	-	CASSEGLGANSGNTIYF	TGTGCCAGCAGTGAAGGACTAGGGGCTAACTCTGGAAACACCATATATTTT
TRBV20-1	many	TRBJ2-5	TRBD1	CSASDRAAETQYF	TGCAGTGCTTCGGACAGGGCGGCGGAGACCCAGTACTTC
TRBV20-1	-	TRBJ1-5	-	CSASGGSRYNQPQHF	TGCAGTGCAAGTGGGGGCAGCCGTTACAATCAGCCCCAGCATTTT
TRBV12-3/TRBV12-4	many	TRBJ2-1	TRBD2	CASSSPTSGGDNEQFF	TGTGCCAGCAGTTCGCCGACTAGCGGGGGCGACAATGAGCAGTTCTTC
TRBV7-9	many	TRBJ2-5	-	CASSFQGTDQETQYF	TGTGCCAGCAGCTTTCAGGGGACGGACCAAGAGACCCAGTACTTC
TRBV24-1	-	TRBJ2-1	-	CATSETGIRGEQFF	TGTGCCACCAGTGAAACCGGGATCAGAGGTGAGCAGTTCTTC
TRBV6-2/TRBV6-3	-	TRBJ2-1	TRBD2	CASSYVPSGGNNEQFF	TGTGCCAGCAGTTACGTCCCTAGCGGGGGGAACAATGAGCAGTTCTTC